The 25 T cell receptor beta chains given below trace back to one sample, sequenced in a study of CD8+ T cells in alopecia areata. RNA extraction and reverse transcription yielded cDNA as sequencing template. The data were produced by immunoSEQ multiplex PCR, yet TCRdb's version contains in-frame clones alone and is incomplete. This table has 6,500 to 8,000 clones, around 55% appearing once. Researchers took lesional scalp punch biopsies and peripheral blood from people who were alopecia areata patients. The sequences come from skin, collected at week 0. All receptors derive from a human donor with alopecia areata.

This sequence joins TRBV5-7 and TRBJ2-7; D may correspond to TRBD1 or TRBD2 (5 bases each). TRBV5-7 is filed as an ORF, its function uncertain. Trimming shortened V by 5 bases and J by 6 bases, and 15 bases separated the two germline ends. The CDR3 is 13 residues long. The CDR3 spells CASSHGTDCEQYF. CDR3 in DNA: TGTGCCAGCAGTCACGGGACGGACTGCGAGCAGTACTTC.

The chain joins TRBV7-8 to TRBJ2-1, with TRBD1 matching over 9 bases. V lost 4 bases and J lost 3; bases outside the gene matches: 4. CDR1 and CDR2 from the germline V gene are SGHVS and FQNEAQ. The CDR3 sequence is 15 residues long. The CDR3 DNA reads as TGTGCCAGCAGCTCGGGACAGGGAATCTACAATGAGCAGTTCTTC. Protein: CASSSGQGIYNEQFF. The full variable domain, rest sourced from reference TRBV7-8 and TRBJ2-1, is GAGVSQSPRYKVAKRGQDVALRCDPISGHVSLFWYQQALGQGPEFLTYFQNEAQLDKSGLPSDRFFAERPEGSVSTLKIQRTQQEDSAVYLCASSSGQGIYNEQFFGPGTRLTVL.

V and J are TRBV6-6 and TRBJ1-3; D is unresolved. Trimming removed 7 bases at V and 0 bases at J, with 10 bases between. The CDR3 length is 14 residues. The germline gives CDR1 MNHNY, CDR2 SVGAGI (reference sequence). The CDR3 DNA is TGTGCCAGCACACAGTCCCTCTCTGGAAACACCATATATTTT. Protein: CASTQSLSGNTIYF.

CDR3 region: CASSPEGLNAYEQYF. CDR3 sequence (DNA): TGTGCCAGCAGCCCAGAGGGACTTAACGCCTACGAGCAGTACTTC. The V call is TRBV7-8, the J call TRBJ2-7, with D perhaps matching TRBD2 (6 bases). Looked up from germline, CDR1 is SGHVS and CDR2 is FQNEAQ. V shed 5 bases and J shed 2 bases, with 16 bases lying between them. The CDR3 covers 15 residues.

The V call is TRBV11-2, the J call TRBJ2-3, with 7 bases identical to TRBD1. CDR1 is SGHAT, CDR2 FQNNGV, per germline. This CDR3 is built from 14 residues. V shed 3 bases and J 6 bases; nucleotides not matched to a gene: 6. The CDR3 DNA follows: TGTGCCAGCAGCTTGTTAAGGGGGCCCGATACGCAGTATTTT. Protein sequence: CASSLLRGPDTQYF. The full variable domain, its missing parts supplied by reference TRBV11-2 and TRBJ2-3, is EAGVAQSPRYKIIEKRQSVAFWCNPISGHATLYWYQQILGQGPKLLIQFQNNGVVDDSQLPKDRFSAERLKGVDSTLKIQPAKLEDSAVYLCASSLLRGPDTQYFGPGTRLTVL.

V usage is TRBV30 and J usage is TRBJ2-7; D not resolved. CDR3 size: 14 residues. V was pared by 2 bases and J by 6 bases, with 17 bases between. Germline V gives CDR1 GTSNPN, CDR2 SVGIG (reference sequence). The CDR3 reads CAWSTGLVPLEQYF. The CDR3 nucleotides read TGTGCCTGGAGTACCGGCCTAGTTCCACTCGAGCAGTACTTC.

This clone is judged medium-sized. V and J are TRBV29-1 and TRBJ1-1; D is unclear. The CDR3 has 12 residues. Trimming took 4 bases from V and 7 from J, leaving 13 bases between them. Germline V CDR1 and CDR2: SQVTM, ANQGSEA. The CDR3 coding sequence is TGCAGCGTTGTTATCAGGAGTGTTGAAGCTTTCTTT. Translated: CSVVIRSVEAFF.

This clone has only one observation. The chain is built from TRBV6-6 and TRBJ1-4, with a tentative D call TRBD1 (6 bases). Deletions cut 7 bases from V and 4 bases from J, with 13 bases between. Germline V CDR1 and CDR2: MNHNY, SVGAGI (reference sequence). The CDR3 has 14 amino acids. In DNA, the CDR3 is TGTGCCAGCAAAAGACAGGATTTTAATGAAAAACTGTTTTTT. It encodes CASKRQDFNEKLFF.

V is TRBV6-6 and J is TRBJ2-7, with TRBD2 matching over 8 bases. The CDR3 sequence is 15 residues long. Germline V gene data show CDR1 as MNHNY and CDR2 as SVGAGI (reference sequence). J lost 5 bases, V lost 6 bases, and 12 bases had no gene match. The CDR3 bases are TGTGCCAGCAGCTCCGGGGGGCGGGAGGCGGACGAGCAGTACTTC. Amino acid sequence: CASSSGGREADEQYF.

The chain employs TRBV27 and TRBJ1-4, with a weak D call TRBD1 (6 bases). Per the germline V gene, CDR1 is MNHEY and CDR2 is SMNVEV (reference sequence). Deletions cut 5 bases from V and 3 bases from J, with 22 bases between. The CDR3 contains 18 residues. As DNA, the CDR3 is TGTGCCAGCAGTCGCTACAACCCGCAGGGGAGCCCTAATGAAAAACTGTTTTTT. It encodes CASSRYNPQGSPNEKLFF. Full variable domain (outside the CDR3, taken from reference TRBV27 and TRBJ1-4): EAQVTQNPRYLITVTGKKLTVTCSQNMNHEYMSWYRQDPGLGLRQIYYSMNVEVTDKGDVPEGYKVSRKEKRNFPLILESPSPNQTSLYFCASSRYNPQGSPNEKLFFGSGTQLSVL.

DNA for the CDR3: TGTGCCAGCAGCAAAGAGAAAGGGACTCGGGATCAGCCCCAGCATTTT. Translated, it gives CASSKEKGTRDQPQHF. The V and J genes are TRBV21-1 and TRBJ1-5. TRBV21-1 is an annotated pseudogene. The CDR3 is 16 amino acids.

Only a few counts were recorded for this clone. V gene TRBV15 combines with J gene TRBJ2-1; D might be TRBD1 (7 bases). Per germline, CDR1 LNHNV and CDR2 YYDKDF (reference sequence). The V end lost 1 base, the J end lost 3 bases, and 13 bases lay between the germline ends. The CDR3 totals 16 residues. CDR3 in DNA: TGTGCCACCAGCAGAGGGGGGGACAGCTTCTACAATGAGCAGTTCTTC. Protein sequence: CATSRGGDSFYNEQFF. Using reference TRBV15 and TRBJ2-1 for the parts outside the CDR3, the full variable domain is DAMVIQNPRYQVTQFGKPVTLSCSQTLNHNVMYWYQQKSSQAPKLLFHYYDKDFNNEADTPDNFQSRRPNTSFCFLDIRSPGLGDTAMYLCATSRGGDSFYNEQFFGPGTRLTVL.

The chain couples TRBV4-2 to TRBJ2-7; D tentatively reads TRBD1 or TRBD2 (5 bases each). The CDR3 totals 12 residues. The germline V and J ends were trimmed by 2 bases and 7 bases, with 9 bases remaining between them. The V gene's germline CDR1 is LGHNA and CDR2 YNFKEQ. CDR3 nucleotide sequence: TGTGCCAGCAGCCAAAGCAGGGAGGAGCAGTACTTC. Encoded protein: CASSQSREEQYF.

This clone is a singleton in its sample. The DNA for the CDR3 is TGTGCCAGCAGCTTAATGGGACTAGCGGGACAGTATTTT. This codes for CASSLMGLAGQYF. The J gene is TRBJ2-3, the V gene TRBV7-3; 13 nucleotides match TRBD2. Trimming at V came to 1 base and at J to 12 bases, leaving 1 base not matched to a gene. The CDR3 has 13 amino acids. The germline CDR1 and CDR2 sequences are SGHTA and FQGTGA.

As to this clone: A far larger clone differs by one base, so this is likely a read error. CDR3 in DNA: TGTGCCAGCAGCCAAGCGGGACTAGCGGGAATGGCAGATACGCAGTATTTT. Encoded protein: CASSQAGLAGMADTQYF. This rearrangement joins TRBV4-2 to TRBJ2-3; 13 nucleotides line up with TRBD2. J was trimmed by 4 bases and V by 1 base; bases with no gene match: 5. CDR1 and CDR2 from the germline V gene are LGHNA and YNFKEQ. The CDR3 covers 17 residues.

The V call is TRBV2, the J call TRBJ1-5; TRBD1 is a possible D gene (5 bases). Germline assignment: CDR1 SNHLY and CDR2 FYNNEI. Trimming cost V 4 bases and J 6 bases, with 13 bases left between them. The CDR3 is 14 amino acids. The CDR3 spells CASSVLRAGQPQHF. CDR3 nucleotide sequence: TGTGCCAGCAGTGTACTCAGGGCGGGTCAGCCCCAGCATTTT.

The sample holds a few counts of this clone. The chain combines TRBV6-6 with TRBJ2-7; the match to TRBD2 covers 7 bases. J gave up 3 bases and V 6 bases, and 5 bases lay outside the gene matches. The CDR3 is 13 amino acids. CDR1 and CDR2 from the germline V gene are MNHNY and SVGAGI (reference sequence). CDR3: CASSPGLLYEQYF. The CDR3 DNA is TGTGCCAGCAGCCCGGGACTACTCTACGAGCAGTACTTC.

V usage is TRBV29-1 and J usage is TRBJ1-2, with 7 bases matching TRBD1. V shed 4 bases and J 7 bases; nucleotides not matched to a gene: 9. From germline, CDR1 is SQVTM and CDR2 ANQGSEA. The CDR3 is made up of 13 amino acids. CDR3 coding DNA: TGCAGCGTTGTGGAGGGGGCCCTGAGTGGCTACACCTTC. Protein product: CSVVEGALSGYTF.

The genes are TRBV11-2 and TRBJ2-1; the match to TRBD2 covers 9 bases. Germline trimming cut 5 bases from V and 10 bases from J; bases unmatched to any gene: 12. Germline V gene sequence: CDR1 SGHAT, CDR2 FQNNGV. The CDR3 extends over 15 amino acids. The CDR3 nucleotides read TGTGCCAGCAGCCCTAATGGCAGCGGGAGGTTAGAGCAGTTCTTC. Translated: CASSPNGSGRLEQFF.

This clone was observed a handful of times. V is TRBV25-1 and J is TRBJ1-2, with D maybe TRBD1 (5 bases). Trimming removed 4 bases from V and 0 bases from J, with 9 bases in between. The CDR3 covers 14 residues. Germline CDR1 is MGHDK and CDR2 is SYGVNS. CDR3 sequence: CASSGVGANYGYTF. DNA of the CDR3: TGTGCCAGCAGTGGAGTGGGGGCTAACTATGGCTACACCTTC.

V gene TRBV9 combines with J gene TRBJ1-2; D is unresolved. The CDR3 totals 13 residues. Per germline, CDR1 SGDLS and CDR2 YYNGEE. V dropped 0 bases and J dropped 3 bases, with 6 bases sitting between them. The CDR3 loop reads CASSVDRDYGYTF. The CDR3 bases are TGTGCCAGCAGCGTAGATCGGGACTATGGCTACACCTTC.

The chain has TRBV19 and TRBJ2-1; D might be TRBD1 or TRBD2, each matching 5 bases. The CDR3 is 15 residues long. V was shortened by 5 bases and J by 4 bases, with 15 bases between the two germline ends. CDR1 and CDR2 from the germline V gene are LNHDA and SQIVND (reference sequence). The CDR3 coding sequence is TGTGCCAGTAGTTCGATCGGGACGGCGTACAATGAGCAGTTCTTC. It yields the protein CASSSIGTAYNEQFF.

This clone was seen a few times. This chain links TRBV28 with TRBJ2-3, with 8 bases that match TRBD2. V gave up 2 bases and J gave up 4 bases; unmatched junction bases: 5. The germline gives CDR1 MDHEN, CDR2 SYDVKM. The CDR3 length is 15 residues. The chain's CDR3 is CASSLPAGVADTQYF. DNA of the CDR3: TGTGCCAGCAGTTTACCAGCGGGAGTCGCAGATACGCAGTATTTT. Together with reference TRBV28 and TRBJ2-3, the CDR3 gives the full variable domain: DVKVTQSSRYLVKRTGEKVFLECVQDMDHENMFWYRQDPGLGLRLIYFSYDVKMKEKGDIPEGYSVSREKKERFSLILESASTNQTSMYLCASSLPAGVADTQYFGPGTRLTVL.

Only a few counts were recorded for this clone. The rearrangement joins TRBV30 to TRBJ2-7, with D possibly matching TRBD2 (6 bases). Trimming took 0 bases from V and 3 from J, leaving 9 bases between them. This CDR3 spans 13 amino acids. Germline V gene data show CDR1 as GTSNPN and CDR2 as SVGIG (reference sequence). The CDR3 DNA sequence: TGTGCCTGGAGTGTACTGGGGGGCTACGAGCAGTACTTC. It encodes CAWSVLGGYEQYF.

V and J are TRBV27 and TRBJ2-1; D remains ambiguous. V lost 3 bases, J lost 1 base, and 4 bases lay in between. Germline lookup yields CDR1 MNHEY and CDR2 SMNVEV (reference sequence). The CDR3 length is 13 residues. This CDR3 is CASSFGSYNEQFF. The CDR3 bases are TGTGCCAGCAGTTTCGGGTCCTACAATGAGCAGTTCTTC.